This T cell receptor (beta chain) appears in the sequencing data of a study of blood T cell repertoires in COVID-19. Study as a whole: COVID-19 samples from acute and convalescent phases originated in the United States, Italy and Spain. PBMCs, B-cell-depleted T cells, or T cells were the source of the cDNA or gDNA that made up the material.

Trimming cost V 6 bases and J 8 bases, with 21 bases left between them. The CDR3 has 16 residues. CDR1 is SGHDT and CDR2 is YYEEEE in the germline V gene. Original methodology: Amplifying reference gene primers gave estimates of nucleated cell counts. Data came from immunoSEQ multiplex PCR; TCRdb stores just in-frame clones and leaves some out. V and J calls and clone size come straight from that table; D and trimming were deduced from the DNA. Altogether 25,000 to 30,000 clones are present, more than 70% being singletons, with the ten largest covering approximately 10%. This clone was recorded once. V and J are TRBV5-6 and TRBJ1-6; maybe TRBD1 (6 bases). Material: peripheral blood. The receptor comes from a man older than 75 with active COVID-19. CDR3 region: CASKKEQGRMDSPLHF. The CDR3 DNA reads TGTGCCAGCAAAAAAGAACAGGGACGCATGGATTCACCCCTCCACTTT.